A selection of T cell receptor beta chains follows, all from one sample in a study of shared clonotypes between healthy human individuals. The repertoire was sequenced with immunoSEQ multiplex PCR; TCRdb's copy has only in-frame clones and lacks some. The table includes 450,000 to 500,000 clones, over 65% detected once. Specimen: PBMCs. The receptors here all came from a woman aged 40-49 years in good health. Some clones in this sample may be carry-over from other donors' samples. Each CDR3 is given with its conserved first and last residue. A D gene is named only where the DNA matches it firmly. A row's size may be missing; if present it is once, few, many or a size class.

j_gene: TRBJ1-3; abundance: .; len: 15; d_gene: .; v_gene: TRBV18; CDR3aa: CASSPIGLSGNTIYF; CDR3nt: TGTGCCAGCTCACCTATCGGACTCTCTGGAAACACCATATATTTT
j_gene: TRBJ1-5; abundance: .; len: 14; d_gene: .; v_gene: TRBV27; CDR3aa: CASSFSREYQPQHF; CDR3nt: TGTGCCAGCAGTTTTAGCAGAGAGTATCAGCCCCAGCATTTT
j_gene: TRBJ1-4; abundance: .; len: 14; d_gene: .; v_gene: TRBV5-6; CDR3aa: CASSGQGWGEKLFF; CDR3nt: TGTGCCAGCAGTGGGCAGGGGTGGGGTGAAAAACTGTTTTTT
j_gene: TRBJ2-1; abundance: few; len: 12; d_gene: .; v_gene: TRBV11-2; CDR3aa: CASSLATSEQFF; CDR3nt: TGTGCCAGCAGCTTAGCTACTAGTGAGCAGTTCTTC
j_gene: TRBJ2-2; abundance: .; len: 16; d_gene: .; v_gene: TRBV7-9; CDR3aa: CASSLEPGRAAGELFF; CDR3nt: TGTGCCAGCAGCTTAGAACCCGGTAGGGCAGCCGGGGAGCTGTTTTTT
j_gene: TRBJ1-1; abundance: .; len: 16; d_gene: TRBD1; v_gene: TRBV10-3; CDR3aa: CAISPRDSQMNTEAFF; CDR3nt: TGTGCCATCAGCCCCCGGGACAGTCAAATGAACACTGAAGCTTTCTTT
j_gene: TRBJ1-4; abundance: few; len: 13; d_gene: .; v_gene: TRBV5-1; CDR3aa: CASSPVGGEKLFF; CDR3nt: TGCGCCAGCAGCCCGGTGGGGGGTGAAAAACTGTTTTTT
j_gene: TRBJ2-7; abundance: .; len: 16; d_gene: TRBD1; v_gene: TRBV28; CDR3aa: CASSSPGDRIAYEQYF; CDR3nt: TGTGCCAGCAGTTCTCCCGGGGACAGGATCGCCTACGAGCAGTACTTC
j_gene: TRBJ1-3; abundance: .; len: 15; d_gene: TRBD1; v_gene: TRBV6-1; CDR3aa: CASSELGTGVVTIYF; CDR3nt: TGTGCCAGCAGTGAGCTGGGGACAGGAGTAGTCACCATATATTTT
j_gene: TRBJ2-7; abundance: .; len: 11; d_gene: .; v_gene: TRBV29-1; CDR3aa: CSVPLGREQYF; CDR3nt: TGCAGCGTTCCCCTCGGCAGGGAGCAGTACTTC
j_gene: TRBJ2-5; abundance: .; len: 17; d_gene: .; v_gene: TRBV7-9; CDR3aa: CASSLVRGPLLQETQYF; CDR3nt: TGTGCCAGCAGCTTAGTCCGGGGACCCCTCCTACAAGAGACCCAGTACTTC
j_gene: TRBJ2-7; abundance: .; len: 14; d_gene: TRBD2; v_gene: TRBV19; CDR3aa: CASSSGGRGTEQYF; CDR3nt: TGTGCCAGTAGTTCCGGCGGGAGGGGAACGGAGCAGTACTTC
j_gene: TRBJ2-7; abundance: .; len: 17; d_gene: .; v_gene: TRBV7-8; CDR3aa: CASSPGGAASLFYEQYF; CDR3nt: TGTGCCAGCAGCCCGGGCGGGGCAGCGAGTTTGTTCTACGAGCAGTACTTC
j_gene: TRBJ2-7; abundance: few; len: 13; d_gene: .; v_gene: TRBV29-1; CDR3aa: CSATRQDSYEQYF; CDR3nt: TGCAGCGCCACCAGACAGGACTCCTACGAGCAGTACTTC
j_gene: TRBJ2-5; abundance: .; len: 16; d_gene: TRBD2; v_gene: TRBV9; CDR3aa: CASSTQAGRPQETQYF; CDR3nt: TGTGCCAGCAGCACCCAAGCGGGACGCCCTCAAGAGACCCAGTACTTC
j_gene: TRBJ2-3; abundance: .; len: 17; d_gene: TRBD2; v_gene: TRBV4-1; CDR3aa: CASSQELTSGSSDTQYF; CDR3nt: TGCGCCAGCAGCCAAGAGCTTACTAGCGGGAGTTCAGATACGCAGTATTTT
j_gene: TRBJ2-7; abundance: .; len: 14; d_gene: .; v_gene: TRBV4-1; CDR3aa: CASSQVLVATGQYF; CDR3nt: TGCGCCAGCAGCCAAGTTTTGGTAGCCACGGGGCAGTACTTC
j_gene: TRBJ2-2; abundance: .; len: 16; d_gene: .; v_gene: TRBV9; CDR3aa: CASSEMEPGNTGELFF; CDR3nt: TGTGCCAGCAGCGAGATGGAACCAGGGAATACCGGGGAGCTGTTTTTT
j_gene: TRBJ2-3; abundance: .; len: 14; d_gene: .; v_gene: TRBV5-1; CDR3aa: CASSLGWKADTQYF; CDR3nt: TGCGCCAGCAGCTTGGGATGGAAGGCAGATACGCAGTATTTT
j_gene: TRBJ2-7; abundance: .; len: 16; d_gene: .; v_gene: TRBV4-1; CDR3aa: CASSQSSTDFVLRKYF; CDR3nt: TGCGCCAGCAGCCAATCAAGTACGGATTTCGTCCTACGAAAGTACTTC
j_gene: TRBJ2-7; abundance: .; len: 16; d_gene: TRBD2; v_gene: TRBV4-3; CDR3aa: CASSQRDGLAPYEQYF; CDR3nt: TGCGCCAGCAGCCAGCGAGACGGACTAGCCCCCTACGAGCAGTACTTC
j_gene: TRBJ2-7; abundance: .; len: 14; d_gene: TRBD1; v_gene: TRBV28; CDR3aa: CASSRVRGPYEQYF; CDR3nt: TGTGCCAGCAGTCGTGTCAGGGGGCCGTACGAGCAGTACTTC
j_gene: TRBJ1-4; abundance: .; len: 13; d_gene: .; v_gene: TRBV27; CDR3aa: CASSVRGGEKLFF; CDR3nt: TGTGCCAGCAGTGTAAGGGGAGGGGAAAAACTGTTTTTT
j_gene: TRBJ2-2; abundance: .; len: 15; d_gene: .; v_gene: TRBV5-1; CDR3aa: CASSLGQRNTGELFF; CDR3nt: TGCGCCAGCAGCTTGGGTCAGCGGAACACCGGGGAGCTGTTTTTT
j_gene: TRBJ2-1; abundance: .; len: 17; d_gene: TRBD2; v_gene: TRBV18; CDR3aa: CASSPSRGAGALNEQFF; CDR3nt: TGTGCCAGCTCACCAAGCAGGGGAGCGGGAGCTCTAAATGAGCAGTTCTTC
j_gene: TRBJ2-1; abundance: few; len: 16; d_gene: .; v_gene: TRBV9; CDR3aa: CASSGGTGAFVNEQFF; CDR3nt: TGTGCCAGCAGCGGAGGGACGGGGGCGTTTGTTAATGAGCAGTTCTTC
j_gene: TRBJ1-2; abundance: few; len: 15; d_gene: .; v_gene: TRBV27; CDR3aa: CASSFAGGGSYGYTF; CDR3nt: TGTGCCAGCAGCTTTGCCGGCGGGGGTAGCTATGGCTACACCTTC
j_gene: TRBJ2-7; abundance: .; len: 15; d_gene: .; v_gene: TRBV7-9; CDR3aa: CASSLGGSAVYEQYF; CDR3nt: TGTGCCAGCAGCTTAGGCGGATCGGCCGTCTACGAGCAGTACTTC
j_gene: TRBJ2-7; abundance: .; len: 14; d_gene: TRBD2; v_gene: TRBV14; CDR3aa: CASSQSLAGGEQYF; CDR3nt: TGTGCCAGCAGCCAAAGCCTAGCGGGAGGCGAGCAGTACTTC
j_gene: TRBJ1-4; abundance: .; len: 15; d_gene: .; v_gene: TRBV4-1; CDR3aa: CASSQPGANNEKLFF; CDR3nt: TGCGCCAGCAGCCAACCAGGGGCGAATAATGAAAAACTGTTTTTT
j_gene: TRBJ2-6; abundance: .; len: 14; d_gene: .; v_gene: TRBV14; CDR3aa: CASSPLGGHNVLTF; CDR3nt: TGTGCCAGCAGCCCACTTGGGGGGCACAACGTCCTGACTTTC
j_gene: TRBJ2-7; abundance: .; len: 14; d_gene: .; v_gene: TRBV6-5; CDR3aa: CASTGSVVPYEQYF; CDR3nt: TGTGCCAGCACGGGGAGTGTTGTCCCCTACGAGCAGTACTTC
j_gene: TRBJ2-1; abundance: .; len: 13; d_gene: .; v_gene: TRBV9; CDR3aa: CASSVSPYNEQFF; CDR3nt: TGTGCCAGCAGCGTCTCCCCTTACAATGAGCAGTTCTTC
j_gene: TRBJ2-3; abundance: .; len: 15; d_gene: .; v_gene: TRBV11-2; CDR3aa: CASSLVAGGTDTQYF; CDR3nt: TGTGCCAGCAGCTTAGTTGCAGGTGGCACAGATACGCAGTATTTT
j_gene: TRBJ1-1; abundance: .; len: 11; d_gene: .; v_gene: TRBV28; CDR3aa: CASSLRDKAFF; CDR3nt: TGTGCCAGCAGCCTAAGAGATAAAGCTTTCTTT
j_gene: TRBJ1-2; abundance: .; len: 12; d_gene: .; v_gene: TRBV30; CDR3aa: CAWREGPYGYTF; CDR3nt: TGTGCCTGGAGGGAGGGACCCTATGGCTACACCTTC